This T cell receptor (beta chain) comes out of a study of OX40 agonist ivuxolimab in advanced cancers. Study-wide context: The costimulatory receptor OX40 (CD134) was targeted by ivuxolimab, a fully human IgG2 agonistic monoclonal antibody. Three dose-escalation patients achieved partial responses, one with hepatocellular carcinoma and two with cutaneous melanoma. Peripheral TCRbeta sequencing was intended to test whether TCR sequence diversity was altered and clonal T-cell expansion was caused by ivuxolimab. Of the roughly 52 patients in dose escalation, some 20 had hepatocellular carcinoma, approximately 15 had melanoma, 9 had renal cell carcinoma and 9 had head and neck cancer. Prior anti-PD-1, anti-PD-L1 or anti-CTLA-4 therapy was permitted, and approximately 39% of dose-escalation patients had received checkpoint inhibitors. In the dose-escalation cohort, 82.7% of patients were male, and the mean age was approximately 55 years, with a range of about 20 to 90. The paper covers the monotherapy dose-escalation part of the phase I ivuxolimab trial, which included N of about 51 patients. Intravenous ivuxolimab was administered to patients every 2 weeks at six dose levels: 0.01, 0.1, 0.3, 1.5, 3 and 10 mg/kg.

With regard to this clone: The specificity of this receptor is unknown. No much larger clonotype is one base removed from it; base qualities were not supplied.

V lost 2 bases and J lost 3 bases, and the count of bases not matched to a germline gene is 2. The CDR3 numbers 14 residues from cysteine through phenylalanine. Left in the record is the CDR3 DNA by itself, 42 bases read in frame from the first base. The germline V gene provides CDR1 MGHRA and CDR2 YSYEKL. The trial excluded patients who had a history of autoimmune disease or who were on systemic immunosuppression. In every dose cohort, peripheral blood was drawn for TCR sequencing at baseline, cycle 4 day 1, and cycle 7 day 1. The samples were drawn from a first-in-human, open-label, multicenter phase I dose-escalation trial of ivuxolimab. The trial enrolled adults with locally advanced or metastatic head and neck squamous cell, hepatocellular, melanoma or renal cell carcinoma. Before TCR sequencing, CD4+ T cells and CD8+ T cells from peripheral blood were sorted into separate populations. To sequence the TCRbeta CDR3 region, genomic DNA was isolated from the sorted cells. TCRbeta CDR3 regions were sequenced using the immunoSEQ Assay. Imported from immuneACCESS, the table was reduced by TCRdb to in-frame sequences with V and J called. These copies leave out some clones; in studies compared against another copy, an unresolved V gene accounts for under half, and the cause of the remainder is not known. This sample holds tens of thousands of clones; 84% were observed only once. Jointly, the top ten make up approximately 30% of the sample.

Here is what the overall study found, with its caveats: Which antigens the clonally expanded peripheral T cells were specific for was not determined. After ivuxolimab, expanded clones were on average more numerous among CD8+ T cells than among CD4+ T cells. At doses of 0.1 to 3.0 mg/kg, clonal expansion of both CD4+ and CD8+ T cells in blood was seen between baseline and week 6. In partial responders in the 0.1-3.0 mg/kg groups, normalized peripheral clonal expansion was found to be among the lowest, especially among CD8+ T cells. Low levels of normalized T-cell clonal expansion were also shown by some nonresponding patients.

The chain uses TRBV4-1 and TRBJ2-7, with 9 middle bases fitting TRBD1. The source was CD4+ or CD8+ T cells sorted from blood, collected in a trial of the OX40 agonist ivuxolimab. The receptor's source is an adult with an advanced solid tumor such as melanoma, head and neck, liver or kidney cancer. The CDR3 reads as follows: CASSQTGGGYEQYF. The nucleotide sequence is TGCGCCAGCAGCCAAACAGGGGGCGGCTACGAGCAGTACTTC.